This T cell receptor beta chain was retrieved from a study of T cell responses to AZD1222 COVID-19 vaccine. Study results and caveats: Donors skewed white British and female; clonal diversity was possibly underestimated. Repertoire sampling was restricted to post-peak T cell response timepoints. The number of AZD1222 recipients seropositive at baseline was only 5 to 7. Spike-wide coverage was observed for vaccine-associated CD4 TCRs, with dominant responses at 160-218 and 743-854.

Assay: immunoSEQ multiplex PCR; the TCRdb copy retains only in-frame clones and omits some. Altogether around 130,000 clones are present, approximately 93% being singletons, with the ten largest covering 5% to 5.5%. Comments on this clone: Its antigen is unknown.

CDR3 size: 13 residues. Trimming took 2 bases from V and 2 from J, leaving 4 bases between them. The specimen was peripheral blood, collected on day 0 of AZD1222 vaccination. The clonotype was recovered from an adult in good health. The V and J genes are TRBV12-3 or TRBV12-4 and TRBJ1-5; D gene ambiguous. CDR3 nucleotides: TGTGCCAGCAGTTTACAGGGCAATCAGCCCCAGCATTTT. Residues: CASSLQGNQPQHF.